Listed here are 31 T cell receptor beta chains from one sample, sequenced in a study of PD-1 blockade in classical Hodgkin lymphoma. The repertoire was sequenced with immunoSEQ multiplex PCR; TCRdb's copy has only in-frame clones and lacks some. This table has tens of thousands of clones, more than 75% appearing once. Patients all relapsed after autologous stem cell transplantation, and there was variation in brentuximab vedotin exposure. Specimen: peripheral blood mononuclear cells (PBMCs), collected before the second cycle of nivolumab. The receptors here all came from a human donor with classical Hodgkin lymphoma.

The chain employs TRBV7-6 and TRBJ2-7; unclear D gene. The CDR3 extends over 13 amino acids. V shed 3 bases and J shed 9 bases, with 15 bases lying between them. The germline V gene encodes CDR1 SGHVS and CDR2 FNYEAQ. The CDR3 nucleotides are TGTGCCAGCAGCTTGGTCCCGGAAGATGGGCAGTACTTC. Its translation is CASSLVPEDGQYF.

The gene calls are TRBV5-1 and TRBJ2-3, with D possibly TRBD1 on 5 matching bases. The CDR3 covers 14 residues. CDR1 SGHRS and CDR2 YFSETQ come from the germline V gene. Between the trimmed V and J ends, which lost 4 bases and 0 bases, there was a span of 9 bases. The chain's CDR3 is CASSRTTSTDTQYF. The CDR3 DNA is TGCGCCAGCAGCCGGACAACTAGCACAGATACGCAGTATTTT.

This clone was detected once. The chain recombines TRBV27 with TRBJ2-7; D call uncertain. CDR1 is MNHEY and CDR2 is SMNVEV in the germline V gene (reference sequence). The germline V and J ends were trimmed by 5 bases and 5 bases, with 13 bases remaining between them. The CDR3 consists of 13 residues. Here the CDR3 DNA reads TGTGCCAGCAGTCCAACGGACGTGGACGAGCAGTACTTC. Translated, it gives CASSPTDVDEQYF.

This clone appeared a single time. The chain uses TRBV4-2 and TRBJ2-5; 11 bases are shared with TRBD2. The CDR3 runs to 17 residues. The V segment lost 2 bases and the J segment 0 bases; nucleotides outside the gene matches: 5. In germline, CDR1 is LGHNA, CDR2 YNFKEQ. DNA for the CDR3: TGTGCCAGCAGCCAAACCGGGACTAGCGGCGACCAAGAGACCCAGTACTTC. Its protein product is CASSQTGTSGDQETQYF.

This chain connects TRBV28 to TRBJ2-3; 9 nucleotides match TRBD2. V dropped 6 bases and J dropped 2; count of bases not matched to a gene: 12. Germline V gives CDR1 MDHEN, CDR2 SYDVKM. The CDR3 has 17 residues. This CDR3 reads CASSPFSLAGITDTQYF. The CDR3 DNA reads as TGTGCCAGCAGCCCCTTTTCGCTAGCGGGGATCACAGATACGCAGTATTTT.

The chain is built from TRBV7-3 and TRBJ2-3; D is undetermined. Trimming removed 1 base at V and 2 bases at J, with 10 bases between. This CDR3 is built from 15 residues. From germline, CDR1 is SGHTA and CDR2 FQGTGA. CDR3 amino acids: CASSLMPVSTDTQYF. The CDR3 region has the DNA TGTGCCAGCAGCTTAATGCCGGTTTCCACAGATACGCAGTATTTT.

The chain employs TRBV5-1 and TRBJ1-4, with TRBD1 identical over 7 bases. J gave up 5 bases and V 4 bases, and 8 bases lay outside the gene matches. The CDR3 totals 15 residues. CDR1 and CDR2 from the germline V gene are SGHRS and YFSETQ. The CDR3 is CASSARGEKNEKLFF. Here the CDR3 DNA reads TGCGCCAGCAGCGCCAGGGGGGAGAAGAATGAAAAACTGTTTTTT.

The CDR3 sequence is CASSQQGAGYTF. CDR3 sequence (DNA): TGTGCCAGCAGTCAACAGGGGGCGGGCTACACCTTC. This chain connects TRBV2 to TRBJ1-2; 9 nucleotides align to TRBD1. Looked up from germline, CDR1 is SNHLY and CDR2 is FYNNEI. V was clipped by 5 bases and J by 8 bases; unmatched bases: 3. CDR3 length: 12 amino acids.

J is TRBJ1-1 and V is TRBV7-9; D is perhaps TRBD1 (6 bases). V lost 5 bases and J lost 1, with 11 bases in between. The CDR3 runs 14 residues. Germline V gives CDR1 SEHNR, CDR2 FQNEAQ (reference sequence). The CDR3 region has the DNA TGTGCCAGCAGCCGAACAGGGACGAACACTGAAGCTTTCTTT. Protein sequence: CASSRTGTNTEAFF.

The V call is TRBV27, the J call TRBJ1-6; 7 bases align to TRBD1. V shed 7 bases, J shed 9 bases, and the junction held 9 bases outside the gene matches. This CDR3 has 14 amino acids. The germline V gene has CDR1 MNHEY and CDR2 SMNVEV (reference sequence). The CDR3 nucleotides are TGTGCCAGCAAAACCGGGACAGTAAGTTCACCCCTCCACTTT. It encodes CASKTGTVSSPLHF.

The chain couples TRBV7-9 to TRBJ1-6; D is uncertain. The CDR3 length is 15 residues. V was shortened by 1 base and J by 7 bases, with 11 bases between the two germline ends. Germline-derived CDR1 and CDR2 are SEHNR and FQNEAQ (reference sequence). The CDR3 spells CASSLGGDANSPLHF. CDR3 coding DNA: TGTGCCAGCAGCTTAGGTGGGGATGCGAATTCACCCCTCCACTTT.

CDR3 protein: CASGNRDKSYEQYF. The CDR3 DNA follows: TGTGCCAGCGGTAACCGGGACAAGTCCTACGAGCAGTACTTC. The chain employs TRBV28 and TRBJ2-7; possible D gene TRBD1, 6 bases. V was shortened by 8 bases and J by 1 base, with 15 bases between the two germline ends. The CDR3 extends over 14 amino acids. Germline loops: CDR1 MDHEN, CDR2 SYDVKM.

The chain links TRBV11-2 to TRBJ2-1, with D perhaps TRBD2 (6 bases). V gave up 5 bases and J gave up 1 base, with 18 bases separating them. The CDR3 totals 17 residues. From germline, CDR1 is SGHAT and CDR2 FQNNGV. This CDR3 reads CASSTRARGISYNEQFF. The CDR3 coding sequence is TGTGCCAGCAGCACCCGGGCCCGGGGGATATCCTACAATGAGCAGTTCTTC.

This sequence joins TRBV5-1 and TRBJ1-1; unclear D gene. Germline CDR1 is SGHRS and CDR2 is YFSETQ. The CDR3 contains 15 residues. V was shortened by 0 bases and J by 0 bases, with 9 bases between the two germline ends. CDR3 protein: CASSLVPGMNTEAFF. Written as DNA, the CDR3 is TGCGCCAGCAGCTTGGTTCCGGGCATGAACACTGAAGCTTTCTTT.

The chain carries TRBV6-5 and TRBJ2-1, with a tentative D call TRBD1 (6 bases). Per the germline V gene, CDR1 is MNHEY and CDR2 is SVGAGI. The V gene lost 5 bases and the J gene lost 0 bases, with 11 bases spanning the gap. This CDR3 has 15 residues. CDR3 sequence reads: CASSARQASYNEQFF. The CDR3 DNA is TGTGCCAGCAGTGCTCGACAGGCCTCCTACAATGAGCAGTTCTTC.

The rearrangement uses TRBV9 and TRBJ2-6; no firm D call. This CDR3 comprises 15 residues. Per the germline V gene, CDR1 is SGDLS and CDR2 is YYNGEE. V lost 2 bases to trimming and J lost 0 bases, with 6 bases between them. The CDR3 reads CASSVEVSGANVLTF. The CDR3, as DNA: TGTGCCAGCAGCGTCGAAGTCTCTGGGGCCAACGTCCTGACTTTC.

CDR3 in DNA: TGTGCCAGCAGCTTGGGGGGGTTTGAAGCTTTCTTT. As protein: CASSLGGFEAFF. This chain connects TRBV5-6 to TRBJ1-1; D perhaps matches TRBD1 (5 bases). There are 12 residues in the CDR3. CDR1 is SGHDT, CDR2 YYEEEE, per germline. V lost 0 bases to trimming and J lost 7 bases, with 7 bases between them.

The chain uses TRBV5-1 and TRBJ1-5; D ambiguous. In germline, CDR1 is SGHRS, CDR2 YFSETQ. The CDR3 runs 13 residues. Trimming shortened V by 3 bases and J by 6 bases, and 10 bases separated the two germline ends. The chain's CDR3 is CASSYGEGQPQHF. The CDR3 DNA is TGCGCCAGCAGCTACGGGGAAGGTCAGCCCCAGCATTTT.

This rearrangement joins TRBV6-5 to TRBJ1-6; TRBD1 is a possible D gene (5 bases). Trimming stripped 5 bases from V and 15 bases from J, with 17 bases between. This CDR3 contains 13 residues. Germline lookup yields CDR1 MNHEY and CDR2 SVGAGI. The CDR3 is CASSTTAAGYLHF. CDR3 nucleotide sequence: TGTGCCAGCAGTACCACAGCTGCAGGGTACCTCCACTTT.

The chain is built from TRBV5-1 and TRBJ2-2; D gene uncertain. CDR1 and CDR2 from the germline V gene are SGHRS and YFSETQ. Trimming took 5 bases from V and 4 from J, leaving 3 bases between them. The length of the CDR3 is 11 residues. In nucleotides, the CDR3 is TGCGCCAGCAGAGGCACCGGGGAGCTGTTTTTT. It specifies CASRGTGELFF.

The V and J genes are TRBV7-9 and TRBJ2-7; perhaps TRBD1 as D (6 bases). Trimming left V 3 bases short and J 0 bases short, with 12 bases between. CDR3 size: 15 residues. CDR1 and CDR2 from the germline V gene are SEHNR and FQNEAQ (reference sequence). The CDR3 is CASSFEGVYSYEQYF. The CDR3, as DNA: TGTGCCAGCAGCTTCGAGGGGGTATACTCCTACGAGCAGTACTTC.

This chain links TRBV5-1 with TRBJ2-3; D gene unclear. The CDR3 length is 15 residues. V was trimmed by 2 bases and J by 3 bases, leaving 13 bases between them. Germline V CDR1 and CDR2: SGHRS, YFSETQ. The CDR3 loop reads CASSLNLLPTDTQYF. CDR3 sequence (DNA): TGCGCCAGCAGCTTAAACCTACTCCCAACAGATACGCAGTATTTT.

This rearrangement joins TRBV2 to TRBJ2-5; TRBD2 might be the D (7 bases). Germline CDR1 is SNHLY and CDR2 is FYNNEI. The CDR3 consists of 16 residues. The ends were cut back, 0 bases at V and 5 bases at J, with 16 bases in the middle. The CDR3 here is CASSEAHGGAKETQYF. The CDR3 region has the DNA TGTGCCAGCAGTGAAGCGCATGGGGGGGCCAAGGAGACCCAGTACTTC.

CDR3 in amino acids: CASSYGAENTEAFF. The CDR3 DNA reads as TGTGCCAGCAGTTATGGGGCAGAGAACACTGAAGCTTTCTTT. The rearrangement links TRBV6-6 to TRBJ1-1, with TRBD1 as a possible D gene (5 bases). The CDR3 loop spans 14 amino acids. The V end was cut by 3 bases, the J end by 1 base, with 9 bases between. The germline V gene has CDR1 MNHNY and CDR2 SVGAGI (reference sequence).

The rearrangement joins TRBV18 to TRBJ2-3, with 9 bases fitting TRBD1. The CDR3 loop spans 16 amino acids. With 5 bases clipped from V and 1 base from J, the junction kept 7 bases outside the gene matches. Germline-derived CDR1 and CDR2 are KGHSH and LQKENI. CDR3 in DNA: TGTGCCAGCTCAAGGAACCGGGACAGGGGCACAGATACGCAGTATTTT. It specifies CASSRNRDRGTDTQYF.

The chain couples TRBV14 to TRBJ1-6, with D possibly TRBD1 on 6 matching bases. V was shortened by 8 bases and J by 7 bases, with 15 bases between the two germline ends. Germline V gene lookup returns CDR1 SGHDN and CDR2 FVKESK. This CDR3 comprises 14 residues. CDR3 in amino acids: CASRPGHGNSPLHF. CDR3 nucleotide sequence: TGTGCCAGCCGACCGGGACACGGAAATTCACCCCTCCACTTT.

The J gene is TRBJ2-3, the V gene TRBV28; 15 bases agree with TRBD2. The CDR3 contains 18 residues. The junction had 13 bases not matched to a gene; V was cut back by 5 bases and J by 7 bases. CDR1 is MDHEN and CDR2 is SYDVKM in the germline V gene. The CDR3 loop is CASSGTVRTSGGVYTQYF. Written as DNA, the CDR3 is TGTGCCAGCAGTGGGACCGTTCGGACTAGCGGGGGGGTATATACGCAGTATTTT.

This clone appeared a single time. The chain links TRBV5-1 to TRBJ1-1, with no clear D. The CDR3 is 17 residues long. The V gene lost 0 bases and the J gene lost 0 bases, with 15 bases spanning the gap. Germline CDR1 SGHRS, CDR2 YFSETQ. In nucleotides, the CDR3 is TGCGCCAGCAGCTTGGGACCAGGACCGGGGTTGAACACTGAAGCTTTCTTT. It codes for CASSLGPGPGLNTEAFF.

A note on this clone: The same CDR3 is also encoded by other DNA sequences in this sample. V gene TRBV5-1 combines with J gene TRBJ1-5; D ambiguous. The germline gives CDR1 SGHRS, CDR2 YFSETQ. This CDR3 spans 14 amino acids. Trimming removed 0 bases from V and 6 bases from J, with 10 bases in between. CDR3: CASSLGREGQPQHF. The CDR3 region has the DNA TGCGCCAGCAGCTTGGGACGAGAGGGTCAGCCCCAGCATTTT.

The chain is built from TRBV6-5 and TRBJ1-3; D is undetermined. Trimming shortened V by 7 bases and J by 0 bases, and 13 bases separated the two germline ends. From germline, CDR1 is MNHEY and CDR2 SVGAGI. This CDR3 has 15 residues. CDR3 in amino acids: CASTQLLHSGNTIYF. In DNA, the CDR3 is TGTGCCAGCACTCAACTACTTCACTCTGGAAACACCATATATTTT.

The DNA of the CDR3 is TGCGCCAGCTCAGAGGCCTACGAGCAGTACTTC. This translates into CASSEAYEQYF. The chain couples TRBV5-1 to TRBJ2-7; D remains ambiguous. CDR3 length: 11 amino acids. Trimming took 7 bases from V and 2 from J, leaving 7 bases between them. The germline V gene has CDR1 SGHRS and CDR2 YFSETQ. The full variable domain, in which reference TRBV5-1 and TRBJ2-7 provide the parts outside the CDR3, is KAGVTQTPRYLIKTRGQQVTLSCSPISGHRSVSWYQQTPGQGLQFLFEYFSETQRNKGNFPGRFSGRQFSNSRSEMNVSTLELGDSALYLCASSEAYEQYFGPGTRLTVT.